This TCR beta chain was identified in a study of T cells in Graves' hyperthyroidism and ophthalmopathy. Study-level results: Among thyroid clonotypes expanded above 0.001, most also appeared in blood.

RNA transcripts yielded amplified TCR beta CDR3 regions. HTBI primers drove first-round RT-PCR of the TCR CDR3. TCRdb recomputed calls from the multiplex PCR reads with MiXCR, one row per CDR3 protein. The sample has 300,000 to 400,000 distinct CDR3 sequences; around 14% are singletons. This clonotype was seen repeatedly, ten times or more. Its antigen is as yet unknown. The CDR3 has 15 residues. V dropped 3 bases and J dropped 4; count of bases not matched to a gene: 1. Germline lookup yields CDR1 SNHLY and CDR2 FYNNEI. The sequenced sample was blood. The receptor's source is a woman in her sixties with Graves' hyperthyroidism. This chain links TRBV2 with TRBJ2-2, with 11 nucleotides matching TRBD2. The CDR3 region is CASSDTSGGTGELFF. The DNA for the CDR3 is TGTGCCAGCAGTGATACTAGCGGGGGCACCGGGGAGCTGTTTTTT.